This T cell receptor beta chain is from a study of T cell clones after liver transplantation. Turning to the study itself: A pre-transplant mixed lymphocyte reaction with TCRbeta sequencing defined graft-donor-reactive clones followed in post-transplant blood.

On this clone: Antigen specificity is unknown.

General study findings and limits: Post-transplant, graft-donor-reactive CD4 TCRbeta sequences in blood dropped significantly in most of the 8 subjects. In two subjects, few donor cells limited the measurable donor-reactive repertoire.

Sequencing was performed with immunoSEQ multiplex PCR; in TCRdb, only in-frame clones are kept and a portion is missing. This table has about 100,000 clones, 82% appearing once. V was trimmed by 3 bases and J by 6 bases, leaving 15 bases between them. The length of the CDR3 is 15 residues. Germline V CDR1 and CDR2: SGHVS, FQNEAQ. This specimen was CD4+ T cells from blood, taken before liver transplant. The chain recombines TRBV7-8 with TRBJ2-4; D gene ambiguous. This TCR was recovered from a human donor who received a liver transplant. CDR3 DNA: TGTGCCAGCAGCTTGAATAGTCCGGGCGGAAACATTCAGTACTTC. Translating it yields CASSLNSPGGNIQYF.